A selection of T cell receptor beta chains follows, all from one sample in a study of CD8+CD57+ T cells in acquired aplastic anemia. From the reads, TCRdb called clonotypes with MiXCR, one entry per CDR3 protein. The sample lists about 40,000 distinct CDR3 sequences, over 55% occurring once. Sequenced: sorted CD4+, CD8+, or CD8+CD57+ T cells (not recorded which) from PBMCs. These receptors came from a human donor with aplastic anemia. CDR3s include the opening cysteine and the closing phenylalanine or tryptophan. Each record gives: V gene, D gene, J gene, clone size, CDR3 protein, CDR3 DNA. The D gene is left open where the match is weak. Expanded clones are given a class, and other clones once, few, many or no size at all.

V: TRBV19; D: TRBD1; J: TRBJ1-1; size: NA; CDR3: CASSLGDRVATEAFF; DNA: TGTGCCAGTAGTCTGGGGGACAGGGTGGCCACTGAAGCTTTCTTT
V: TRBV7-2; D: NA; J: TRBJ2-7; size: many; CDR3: CASSLNSGAIVYEQYF; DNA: TGTGCCAGCAGCTTAAATTCGGGGGCTATTGTTTACGAGCAGTACTTC
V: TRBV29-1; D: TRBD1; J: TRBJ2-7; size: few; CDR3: CSVETGAREQYF; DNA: TGCAGCGTTGAAACAGGGGCTCGGGAGCAGTACTTC
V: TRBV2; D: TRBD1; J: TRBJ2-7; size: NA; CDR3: CASDTGTGGSYEQYF; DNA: TGTGCCAGCGATACTGGGACAGGGGGTTCCTACGAGCAGTACTTC
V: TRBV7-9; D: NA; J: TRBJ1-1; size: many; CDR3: CASSLYLTEAFF; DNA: TGTGCCAGCAGCTTATATCTGACTGAAGCTTTCTTT
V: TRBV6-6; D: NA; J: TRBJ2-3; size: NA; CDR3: CASSYTLAPGTDTQYF; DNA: TGTGCCAGCAGTTACACTCTAGCCCCAGGGACAGATACGCAGTATTTT
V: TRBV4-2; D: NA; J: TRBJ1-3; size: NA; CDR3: CASSQAMTDRYTIYF; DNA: TGTGCCAGCAGCCAAGCAATGACAGACAGGTACACCATATATTTT
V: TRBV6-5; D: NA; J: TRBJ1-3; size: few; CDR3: CASARGAGNTIYF; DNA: TGTGCCAGCGCTAGGGGGGCTGGAAACACCATATATTTT
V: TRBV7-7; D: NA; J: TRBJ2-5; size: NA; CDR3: CASSFGTAGETQYF; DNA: TGTGCCAGCAGCTTCGGGACAGCGGGAGAGACCCAGTACTTC
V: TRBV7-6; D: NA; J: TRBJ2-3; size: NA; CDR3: CASSSLTDTQYF; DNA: TGTGCCAGCAGCTCGTTAACAGATACGCAGTATTTT
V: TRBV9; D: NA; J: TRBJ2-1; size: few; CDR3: CASSLRGITDEQFF; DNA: TGTGCCAGCAGCTTAAGGGGGATAACGGATGAGCAGTTCTTC
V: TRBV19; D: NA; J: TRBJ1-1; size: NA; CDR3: CASKSNTEAFF; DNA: TGTGCCAGTAAGTCGAACACTGAAGCTTTCTTT
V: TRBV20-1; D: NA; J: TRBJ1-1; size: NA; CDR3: CSAIQGYTEAFF; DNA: TGCAGTGCTATTCAGGGGTACACTGAAGCTTTCTTT
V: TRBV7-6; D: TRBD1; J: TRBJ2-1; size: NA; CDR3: CASSLAGTGGEQFF; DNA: TGTGCCAGCAGCTTAGCCGGGACAGGGGGTGAGCAGTTCTTC
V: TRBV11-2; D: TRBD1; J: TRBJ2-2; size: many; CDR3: CASSLEGTGRRNTGELFF; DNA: TGTGCCAGCAGCTTAGAGGGGACAGGGCGACGCAACACCGGGGAGCTGTTTTTT
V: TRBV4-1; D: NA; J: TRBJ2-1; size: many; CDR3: CASSQQVSSYNEQFF; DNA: TGCGCCAGCAGCCAACAGGTTTCTTCCTACAATGAGCAGTTCTTC
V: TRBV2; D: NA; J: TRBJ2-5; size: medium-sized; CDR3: CASSDWLAQETQYF; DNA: TGTGCCAGCAGTGATTGGCTAGCTCAAGAGACCCAGTACTTC
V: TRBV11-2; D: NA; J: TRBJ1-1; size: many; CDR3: CASREDRSMNTEAFF; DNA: TGTGCCAGCAGGGAAGACAGGAGCATGAACACTGAAGCTTTCTTT
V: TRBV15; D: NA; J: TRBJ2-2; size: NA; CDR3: CTRMAATGELFF; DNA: TGTACCAGGATGGCAGCCACCGGGGAGCTGTTTTTT
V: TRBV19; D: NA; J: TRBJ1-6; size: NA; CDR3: CASSMRPGDSPLHF; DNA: TGTGCCAGTAGTATGAGACCGGGGGATTCACCCCTCCACTTT
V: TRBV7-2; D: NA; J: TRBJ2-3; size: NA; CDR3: CASSLVHRDTQYF; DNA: TGTGCCAGCAGCTTAGTACATCGAGATACGCAGTATTTT
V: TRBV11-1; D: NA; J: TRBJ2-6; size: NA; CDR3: CASSLGVCSGANVLTF; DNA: TGTGCCAGCAGCTTAGGAGTGTGCTCTGGGGCCAACGTCCTGACTTTC
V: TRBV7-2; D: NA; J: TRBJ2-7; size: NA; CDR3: CASSLEGPSYEQYF; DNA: TGTGCCAGCAGCTTAGAGGGTCCCTCCTACGAGCAGTACTTC
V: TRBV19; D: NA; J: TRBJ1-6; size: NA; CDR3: CASRWGSYNSPLHF; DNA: TGTGCCAGTAGGTGGGGCTCCTATAATTCACCCCTCCACTTT
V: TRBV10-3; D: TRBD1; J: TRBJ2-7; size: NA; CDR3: CAISGDSGREQYF; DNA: TGTGCCATCAGTGGGGACAGCGGACGCGAGCAGTACTTC
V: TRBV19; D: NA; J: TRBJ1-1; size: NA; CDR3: CATRMLQGRGTEAFF; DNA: TGTGCCACCCGGATGCTACAGGGTCGGGGCACTGAAGCTTTCTTT
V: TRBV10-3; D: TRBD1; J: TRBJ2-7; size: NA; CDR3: CAISENQGVAYEQYF; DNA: TGTGCCATCAGTGAGAACCAGGGGGTCGCCTACGAGCAGTACTTC
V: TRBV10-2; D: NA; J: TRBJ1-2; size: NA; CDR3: CASSESTVTNYGYTF; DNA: TGCGCCAGCAGTGAGTCGACAGTGACTAACTATGGCTACACCTTC
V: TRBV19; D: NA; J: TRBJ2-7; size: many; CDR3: CASSPATGREQYF; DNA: TGTGCCAGTAGCCCTGCCACAGGGCGCGAGCAGTACTTC
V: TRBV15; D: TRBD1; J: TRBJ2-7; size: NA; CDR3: CATSRPPGTGVMEQYF; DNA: TGTGCCACCAGCAGACCACCCGGGACAGGGGTTATGGAGCAGTACTTC
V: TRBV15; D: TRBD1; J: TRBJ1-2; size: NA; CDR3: CATSREGTGSYGYTF; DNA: TGTGCCACCAGCAGAGAGGGGACAGGGAGCTATGGCTACACCTTC
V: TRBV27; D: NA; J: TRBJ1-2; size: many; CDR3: CASSFPGGSYGYTF; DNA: TGTGCCAGCAGCTTCCCCGGGGGATCCTATGGCTACACCTTC
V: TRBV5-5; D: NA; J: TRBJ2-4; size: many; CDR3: CASSLGGIDIQYF; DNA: TGTGCCAGCAGCTTGGGTGGTATTGACATTCAGTACTTC
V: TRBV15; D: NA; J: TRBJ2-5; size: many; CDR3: CATSSEGGGGQETQYF; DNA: TGTGCCACCAGCAGTGAAGGGGGGGGCGGGCAAGAGACCCAGTACTTC
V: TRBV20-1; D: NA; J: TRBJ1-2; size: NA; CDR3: CSARSPRRGYTF; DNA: TGCAGTGCTAGATCCCCCCGTCGTGGCTACACCTTC
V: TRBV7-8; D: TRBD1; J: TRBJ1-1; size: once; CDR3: CASSQGDRGMNTEAFF; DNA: TGTGCCAGCAGCCAAGGAGACAGGGGGATGAACACTGAAGCTTTCTTT
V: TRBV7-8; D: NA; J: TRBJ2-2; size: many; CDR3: CASSLVGRTLNTGELFF; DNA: TGTGCCAGCAGCTTAGTCGGACGGACTTTGAACACCGGGGAGCTGTTTTTT
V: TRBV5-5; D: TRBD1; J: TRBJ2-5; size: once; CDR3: CASSLRQGYQETQYF; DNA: TGTGCCAGCAGCTTGAGACAGGGGTATCAAGAGACCCAGTACTTC
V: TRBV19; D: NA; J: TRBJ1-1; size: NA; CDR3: CASSQQGYTEAFF; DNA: TGTGCCAGTAGCCAGCAGGGGTACACTGAAGCTTTCTTT
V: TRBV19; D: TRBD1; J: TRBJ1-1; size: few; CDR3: CASSPDRPTEAFF; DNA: TGTGCCAGTAGTCCGGACAGGCCCACTGAAGCTTTCTTT
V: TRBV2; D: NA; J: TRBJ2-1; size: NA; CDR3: CASSDEYRVNEQFF; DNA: TGTGCCAGCAGTGATGAGTACAGGGTGAATGAGCAGTTCTTC
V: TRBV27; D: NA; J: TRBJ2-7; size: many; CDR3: CASSSPRGEQYF; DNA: TGTGCCAGCAGTTCCCCCAGGGGCGAGCAGTACTTC
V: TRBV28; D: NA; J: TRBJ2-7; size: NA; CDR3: CASISPGLYEQYF; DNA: TGTGCCAGCATCTCCCCCGGGCTTTACGAGCAGTACTTC
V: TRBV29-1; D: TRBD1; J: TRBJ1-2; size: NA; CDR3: CSVRGTANYGYTF; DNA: TGCAGCGTCCGCGGGACAGCTAACTATGGCTACACCTTC
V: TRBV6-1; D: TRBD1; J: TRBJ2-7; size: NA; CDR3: CASGWTGTYEQYF; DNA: TGTGCCAGCGGGTGGACAGGAACCTACGAGCAGTACTTC
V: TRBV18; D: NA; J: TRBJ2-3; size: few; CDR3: CASSPTDGGRTDTQYF; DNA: TGTGCCAGCTCACCGACGGACGGGGGGCGCACAGATACGCAGTATTTT
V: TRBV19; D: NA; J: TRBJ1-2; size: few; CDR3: CASSSGTSYGYTF; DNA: TGTGCCAGTAGTTCCGGGACAAGTTATGGCTACACCTTC
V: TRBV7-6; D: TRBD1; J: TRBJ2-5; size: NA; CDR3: CASSLGTGGPDQYF; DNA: TGTGCCAGCAGCTTAGGGACAGGGGGCCCCGATCAGTACTTC
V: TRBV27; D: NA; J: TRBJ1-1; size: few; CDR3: CASSSWRGTEAFF; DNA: TGTGCCAGCAGTTCTTGGAGGGGCACTGAAGCTTTCTTT
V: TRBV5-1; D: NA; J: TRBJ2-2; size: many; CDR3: CATKGQGDTGELFF; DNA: TGCGCCACTAAAGGGCAGGGAGACACCGGGGAGCTGTTTTTT
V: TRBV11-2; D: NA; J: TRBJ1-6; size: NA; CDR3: CASSLESPLHF; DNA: TGTGCCAGCAGCTTAGAATCACCCCTCCACTTT
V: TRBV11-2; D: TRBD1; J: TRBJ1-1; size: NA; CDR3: CASSTRTGQGNTEAFF; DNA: TGTGCCAGCAGCACCCGAACAGGACAGGGAAACACTGAAGCTTTCTTT
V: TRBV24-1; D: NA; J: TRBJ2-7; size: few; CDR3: CATGDGHSYEQYF; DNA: TGTGCCACCGGGGACGGGCACTCCTACGAGCAGTACTTC
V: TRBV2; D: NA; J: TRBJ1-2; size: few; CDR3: CASSDTGSTGYTF; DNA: TGTGCCAGCAGTGACACAGGGTCTACCGGCTACACCTTC
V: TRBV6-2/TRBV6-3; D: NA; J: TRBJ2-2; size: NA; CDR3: CASSWDFGNTGELFF; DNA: TGTGCCAGCAGTTGGGACTTTGGGAACACCGGGGAGCTGTTTTTT